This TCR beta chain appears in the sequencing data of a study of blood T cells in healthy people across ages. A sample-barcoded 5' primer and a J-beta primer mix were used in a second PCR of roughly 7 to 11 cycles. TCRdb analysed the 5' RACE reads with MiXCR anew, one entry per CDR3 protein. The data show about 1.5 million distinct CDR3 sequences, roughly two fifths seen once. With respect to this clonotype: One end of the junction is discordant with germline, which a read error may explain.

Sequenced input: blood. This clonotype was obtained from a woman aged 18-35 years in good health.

The CDR3 nucleotides are TGCGCCAGCAGCCAAGGGACAAGCTCTGGGGCCAACGTCCTGGCTTTC. Residues: CASSQGTSSGANVLAF. The J gene is TRBJ2-6, the V gene TRBV4-3, with TRBD1 as a possible D gene (5 bases). Germline lookup yields CDR1 LGHNA and CDR2 YSLEER. The CDR3 runs 16 residues.